Described below is a single T cell receptor beta chain sequence and its context. Clones were read by immunoSEQ multiplex PCR, and TCRdb kept only the in-frame ones, dropping some. Of some 180,000 clones listed, roughly nine tenths are singletons. The data are from a study of Ad26.COV2.S vaccination and SARS-CoV-2 variants. This TCR came from a human donor who had recovered from COVID-19. The sequencing used peripheral blood, collected after recovery from COVID-19.

The CDR3, as DNA: TGTGCCAGCAGCCAAGAGTACGGACAGTATGGCTACACCTTC. It encodes CASSQEYGQYGYTF. The chain combines TRBV3-1 (or the pseudogene TRBV3-2) with TRBJ1-2; perhaps TRBD1 as D (6 bases). CDR1 LGHDT and CDR2 YNNKEL come from the germline V gene (reference sequence). V shed 0 bases and J shed 5 bases, with 10 bases lying between them. This CDR3 has 14 residues.